This TCR beta chain is from a study of spatial heterogeneity in lung cancer. Study context: Two to three years after resection was the median timing of the follow-up PBMC samples, which were sequenced when available.

This clonotype was recorded at least ten times. TCRdb reprocessed the 5' RACE reads with MiXCR, giving one entry per CDR3 protein. The table includes 42,000 or so distinct CDR3 sequences, about 10% detected once. V lost 1 base and J lost 3; bases outside the gene matches: 3. The CDR3 consists of 16 residues. Germline lookup yields CDR1 MDHEN and CDR2 SYDVKM. The time point here: blood at routine non-recurrence follow-up after resection. Sequencing used PBMCs, obtained at follow-up. The sequence was collected from a female donor with early-stage non-small cell lung cancer. V usage is TRBV28 and J usage is TRBJ2-5, with TRBD1 identical over 12 bases. The chain's CDR3 is CASSLFGTGGEETQYF. Written as DNA, the CDR3 is TGTGCCAGCAGTTTATTTGGGACAGGGGGCGAAGAGACCCAGTACTTC.